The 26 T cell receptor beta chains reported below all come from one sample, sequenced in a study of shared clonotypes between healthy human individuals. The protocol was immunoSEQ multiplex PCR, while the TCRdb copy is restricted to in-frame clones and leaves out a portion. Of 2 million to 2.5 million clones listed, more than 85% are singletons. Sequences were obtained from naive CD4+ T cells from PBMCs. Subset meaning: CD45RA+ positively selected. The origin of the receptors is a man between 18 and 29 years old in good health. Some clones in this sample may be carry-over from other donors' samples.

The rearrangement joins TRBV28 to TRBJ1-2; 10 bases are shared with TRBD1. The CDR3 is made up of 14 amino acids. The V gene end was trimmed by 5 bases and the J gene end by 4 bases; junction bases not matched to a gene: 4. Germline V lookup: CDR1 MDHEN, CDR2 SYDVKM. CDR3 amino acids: CASSPWTGGYGYTF. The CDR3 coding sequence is TGTGCCAGCAGTCCCTGGACAGGGGGCTATGGCTACACCTTC.

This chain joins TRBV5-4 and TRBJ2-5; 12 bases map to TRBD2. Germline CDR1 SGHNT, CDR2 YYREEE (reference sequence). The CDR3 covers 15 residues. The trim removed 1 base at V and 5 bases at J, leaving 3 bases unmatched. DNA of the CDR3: TGTGCCAGCAGCTTGCGACTAGCGGGAGTGGAGACCCAGTACTTC. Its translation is CASSLRLAGVETQYF. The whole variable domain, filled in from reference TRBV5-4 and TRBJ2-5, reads ETGVTQSPTHLIKTRGQQVTLRCSSQSGHNTVSWYQQALGQGPQFIFQYYREEENGRGNFPPRFSGLQFPNYSSELNVNALELDDSALYLCASSLRLAGVETQYFGPGTRLLVL.

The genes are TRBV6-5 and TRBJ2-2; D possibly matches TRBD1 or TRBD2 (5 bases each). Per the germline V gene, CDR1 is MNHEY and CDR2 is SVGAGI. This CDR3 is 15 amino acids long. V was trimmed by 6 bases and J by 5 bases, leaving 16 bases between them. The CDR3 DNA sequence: TGTGCCAGCAGACGGTCGATAGAGGGGACCGGGGAGCTGTTTTTT. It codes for CASRRSIEGTGELFF.

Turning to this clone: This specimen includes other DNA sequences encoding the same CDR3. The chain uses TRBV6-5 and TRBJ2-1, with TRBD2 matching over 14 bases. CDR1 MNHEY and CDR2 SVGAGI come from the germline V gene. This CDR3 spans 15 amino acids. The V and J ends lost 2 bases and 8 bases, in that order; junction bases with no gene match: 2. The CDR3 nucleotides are TGTGCCAGCAGTTACCGGGGACTAGCGGGAGATGAGCAGTTCTTC. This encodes CASSYRGLAGDEQFF.

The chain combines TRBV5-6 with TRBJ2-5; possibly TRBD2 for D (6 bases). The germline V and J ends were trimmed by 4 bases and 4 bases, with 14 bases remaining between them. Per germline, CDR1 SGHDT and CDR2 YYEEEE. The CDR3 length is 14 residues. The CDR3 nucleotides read TGTGCCAGCAGCCCCGGGACTGCTATAGAGACCCAGTACTTC. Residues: CASSPGTAIETQYF.

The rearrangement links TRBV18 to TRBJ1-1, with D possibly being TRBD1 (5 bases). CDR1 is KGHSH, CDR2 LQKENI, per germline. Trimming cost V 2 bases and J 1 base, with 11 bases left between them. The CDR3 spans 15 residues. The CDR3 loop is CASSPYSGANTEAFF. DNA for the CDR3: TGTGCCAGCTCACCATATTCCGGGGCGAACACTGAAGCTTTCTTT.

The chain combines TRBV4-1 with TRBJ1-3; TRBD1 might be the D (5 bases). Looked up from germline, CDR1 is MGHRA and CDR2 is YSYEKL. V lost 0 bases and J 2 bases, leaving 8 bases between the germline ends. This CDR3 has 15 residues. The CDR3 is CASSQDWGAGNTIYF. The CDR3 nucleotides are TGCGCCAGCAGCCAAGATTGGGGGGCTGGAAACACCATATATTTT.

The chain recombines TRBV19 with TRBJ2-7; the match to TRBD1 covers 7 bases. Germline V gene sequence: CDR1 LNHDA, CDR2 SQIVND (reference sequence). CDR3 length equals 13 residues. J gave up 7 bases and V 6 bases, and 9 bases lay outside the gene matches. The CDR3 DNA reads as TGTGCCAGTAGCAGACAGGGAACGGGTGAGCAGTACTTC. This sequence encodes CASSRQGTGEQYF.

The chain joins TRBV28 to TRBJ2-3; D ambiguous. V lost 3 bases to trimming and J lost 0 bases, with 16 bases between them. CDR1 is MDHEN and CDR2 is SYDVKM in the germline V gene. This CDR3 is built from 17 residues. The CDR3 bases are TGTGCCAGCAGTTTGGCGACGGTCACTCCTAGCACAGATACGCAGTATTTT. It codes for CASSLATVTPSTDTQYF.

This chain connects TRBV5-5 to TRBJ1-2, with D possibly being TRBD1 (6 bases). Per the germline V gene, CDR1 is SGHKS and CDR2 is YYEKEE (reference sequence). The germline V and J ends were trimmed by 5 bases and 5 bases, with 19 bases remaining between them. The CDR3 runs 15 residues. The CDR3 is CASSSHTQGLYGYTF. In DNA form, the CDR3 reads TGTGCCAGCAGTTCTCATACCCAGGGGTTATATGGCTACACCTTC.

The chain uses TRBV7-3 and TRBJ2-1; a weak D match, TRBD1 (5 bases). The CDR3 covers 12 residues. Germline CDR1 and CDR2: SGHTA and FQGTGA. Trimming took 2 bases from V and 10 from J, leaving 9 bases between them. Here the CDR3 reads CASSLAGHEQFF. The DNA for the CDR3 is TGTGCCAGCAGCTTAGCCGGACACGAGCAGTTCTTC.

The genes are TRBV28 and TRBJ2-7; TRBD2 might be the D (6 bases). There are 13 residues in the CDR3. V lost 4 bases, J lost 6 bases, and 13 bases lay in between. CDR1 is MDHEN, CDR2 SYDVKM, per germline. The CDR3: CASSSPGGGEQYF. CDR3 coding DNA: TGTGCCAGCAGTTCGCCCGGGGGAGGCGAGCAGTACTTC.

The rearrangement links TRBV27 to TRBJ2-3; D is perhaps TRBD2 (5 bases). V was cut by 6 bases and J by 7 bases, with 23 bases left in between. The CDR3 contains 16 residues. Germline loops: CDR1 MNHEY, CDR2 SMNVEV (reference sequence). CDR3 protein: CASSPFRGFEVNTQYF. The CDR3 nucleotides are TGTGCCAGCAGCCCGTTTCGGGGATTTGAGGTGAATACGCAGTATTTT.

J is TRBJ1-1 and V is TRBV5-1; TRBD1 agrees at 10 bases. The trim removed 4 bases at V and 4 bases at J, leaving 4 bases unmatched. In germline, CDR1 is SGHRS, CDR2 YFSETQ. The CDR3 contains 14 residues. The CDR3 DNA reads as TGCGCCAGCAGCGCCCGGGACAGGGGCACTGAAGCTTTCTTT. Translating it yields CASSARDRGTEAFF.

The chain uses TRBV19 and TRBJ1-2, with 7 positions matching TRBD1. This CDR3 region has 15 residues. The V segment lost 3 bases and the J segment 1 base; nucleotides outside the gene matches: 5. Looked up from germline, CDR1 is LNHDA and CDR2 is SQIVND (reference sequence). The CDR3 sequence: CASSISAGGNYGYTF. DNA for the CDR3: TGTGCCAGTAGTATCTCGGCAGGGGGTAACTATGGCTACACCTTC.

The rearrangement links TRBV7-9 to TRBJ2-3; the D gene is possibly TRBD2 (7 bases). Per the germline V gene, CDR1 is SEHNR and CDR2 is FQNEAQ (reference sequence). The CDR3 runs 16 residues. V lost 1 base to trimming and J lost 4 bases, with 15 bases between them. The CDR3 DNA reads TGTGCCAGCAGCTTAGTCAACTCGGGGGGCGCAGATACGCAGTATTTT. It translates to CASSLVNSGGADTQYF.

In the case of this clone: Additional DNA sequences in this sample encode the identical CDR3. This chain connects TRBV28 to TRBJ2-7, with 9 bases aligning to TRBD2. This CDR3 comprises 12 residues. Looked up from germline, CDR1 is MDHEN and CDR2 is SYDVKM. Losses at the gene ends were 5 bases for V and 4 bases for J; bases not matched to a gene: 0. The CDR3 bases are TGTGCCAGCAGTCTAGCGGGATACGAGCAGTACTTC. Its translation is CASSLAGYEQYF.

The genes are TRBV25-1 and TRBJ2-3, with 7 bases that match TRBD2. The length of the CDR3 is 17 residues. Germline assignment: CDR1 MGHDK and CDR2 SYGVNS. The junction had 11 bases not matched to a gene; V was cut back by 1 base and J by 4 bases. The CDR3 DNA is TGTGCCAGCAGTGAATGGCGGGCTAGCGGAGCCGCAGATACGCAGTATTTT. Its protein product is CASSEWRASGAADTQYF.

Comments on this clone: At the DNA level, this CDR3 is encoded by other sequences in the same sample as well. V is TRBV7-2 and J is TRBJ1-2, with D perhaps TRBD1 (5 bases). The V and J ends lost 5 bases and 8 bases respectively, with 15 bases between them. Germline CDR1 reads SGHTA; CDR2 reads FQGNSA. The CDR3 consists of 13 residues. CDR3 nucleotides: TGTGCCAGCAGCGAAGGGACGGTCGGGGGCTACACCTTC. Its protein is CASSEGTVGGYTF.

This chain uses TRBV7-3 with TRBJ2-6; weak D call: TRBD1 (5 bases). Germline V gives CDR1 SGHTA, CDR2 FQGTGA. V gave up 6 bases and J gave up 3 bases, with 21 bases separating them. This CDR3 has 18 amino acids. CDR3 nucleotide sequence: TGTGCCAGCAGTCGTCAAACTGGGGCAGGTTTTGGGGCCAACGTCCTGACTTTC. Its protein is CASSRQTGAGFGANVLTF. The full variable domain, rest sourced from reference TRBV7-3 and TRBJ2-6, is GAGVSQTPSNKVTEKGKYVELRCDPISGHTALYWYRQSLGQGPEFLIYFQGTGAADDSGLPNDRFFAVRPEGSVSTLKIQRTERGDSAVYLCASSRQTGAGFGANVLTFGAGSRLTVL.

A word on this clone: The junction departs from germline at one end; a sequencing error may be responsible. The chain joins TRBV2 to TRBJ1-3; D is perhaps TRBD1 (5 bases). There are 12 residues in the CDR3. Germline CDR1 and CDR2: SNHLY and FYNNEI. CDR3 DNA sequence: TGTGCCAGCAGTGAATGGTTTTCAGAAGGGACTTTT. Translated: CASSEWFSEGTF.

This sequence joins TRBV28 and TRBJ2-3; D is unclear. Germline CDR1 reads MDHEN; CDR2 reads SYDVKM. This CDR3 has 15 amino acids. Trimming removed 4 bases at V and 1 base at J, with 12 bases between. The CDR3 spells CASSSRSEGTDTQYF. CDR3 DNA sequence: TGTGCCAGCAGTTCGAGGAGTGAGGGCACAGATACGCAGTATTTT.

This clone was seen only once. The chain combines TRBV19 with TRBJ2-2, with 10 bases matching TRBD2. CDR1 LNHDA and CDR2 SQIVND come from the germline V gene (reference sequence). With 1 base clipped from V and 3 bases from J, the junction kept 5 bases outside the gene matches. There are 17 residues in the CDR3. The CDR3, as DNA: TGTGCCAGTAGTATAGCGCGCAGCGGGAGGGACACCGGGGAGCTGTTTTTT. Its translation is CASSIARSGRDTGELFF.

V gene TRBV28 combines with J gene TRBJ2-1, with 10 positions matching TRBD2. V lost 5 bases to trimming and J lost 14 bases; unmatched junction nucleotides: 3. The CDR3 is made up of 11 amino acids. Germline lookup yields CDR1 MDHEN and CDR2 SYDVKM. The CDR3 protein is CASSSGRGEFF. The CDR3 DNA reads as TGTGCCAGCAGTAGCGGGAGGGGTGAGTTCTTC. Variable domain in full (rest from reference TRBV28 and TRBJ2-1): DVKVTQSSRYLVKRTGEKVFLECVQDMDHENMFWYRQDPGLGLRLIYFSYDVKMKEKGDIPEGYSVSREKKERFSLILESASTNQTSMYLCASSSGRGEFFGPGTRLTVL.

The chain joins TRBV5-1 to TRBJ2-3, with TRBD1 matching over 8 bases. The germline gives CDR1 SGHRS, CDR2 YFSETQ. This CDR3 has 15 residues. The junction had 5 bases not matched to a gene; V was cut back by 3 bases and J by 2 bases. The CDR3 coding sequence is TGCGCCAGCAGCTCACGGACAGGGACCACAGATACGCAGTATTTT. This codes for CASSSRTGTTDTQYF.

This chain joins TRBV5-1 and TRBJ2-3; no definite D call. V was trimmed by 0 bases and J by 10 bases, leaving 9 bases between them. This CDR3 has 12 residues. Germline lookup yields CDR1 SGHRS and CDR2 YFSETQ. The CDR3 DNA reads TGCGCCAGCAGCTTGGGCACATCACCGCAGTATTTT. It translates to CASSLGTSPQYF. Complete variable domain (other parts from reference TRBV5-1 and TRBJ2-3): KAGVTQTPRYLIKTRGQQVTLSCSPISGHRSVSWYQQTPGQGLQFLFEYFSETQRNKGNFPGRFSGRQFSNSRSEMNVSTLELGDSALYLCASSLGTSPQYFGPGTRLTVL.